A single sample gave rise to the 32 T cell receptor beta chains below, sequenced in a study of CD8+ T cells in alopecia areata. In each case, RNA was isolated and then reverse transcribed into cDNA as the sequencing template. TCRdb keeps only in-frame clones here, not all; method: immunoSEQ multiplex PCR. The repertoire holds over 85,000 clones, with 35% to 50% as singletons. Material: CD4+ T cells sorted from blood. The source is a human donor with alopecia areata.

In this sample, this clone turned up once. The chain employs TRBV20-1 and TRBJ1-3, with D perhaps matching TRBD1 (6 bases). This CDR3 contains 11 residues. CDR1 DFQATT and CDR2 SNEGSKA come from the germline V gene (reference sequence). Trimming took off 5 bases at V and 10 bases at J, with 12 bases between the two ends. The CDR3: CSARRQETIYF. The DNA of the CDR3 is TGCAGTGCTCGAAGACAGGAAACCATATATTTT.

The rearrangement joins TRBV30 to TRBJ1-6; no clear D. Germline V gives CDR1 GTSNPN, CDR2 SVGIG (reference sequence). The CDR3 has 13 amino acids. Between the trimmed V and J ends, which lost 8 bases and 7 bases, there was a span of 15 bases. The CDR3 DNA reads TGTGCCGGCCAATGGGCCCGAAATTCACCCCTCCACTTT. It codes for CAGQWARNSPLHF.

This clone was counted between two and nine times. This chain connects TRBV7-2 to TRBJ2-5; D is perhaps TRBD1 (6 bases). V lost 0 bases and J lost 3, with 11 bases in between. Germline V gene lookup returns CDR1 SGHTA and CDR2 FQGNSA. The CDR3 is 15 amino acids. In nucleotides, the CDR3 is TGTGCCAGCAGCTTAGCGGGACACGGAGAAGAGACCCAGTACTTC. This encodes CASSLAGHGEETQYF.

CDR3: CSVDTTAGEQFF. The DNA for the CDR3 is TGCAGCGTTGACACCACGGCGGGGGAGCAGTTCTTC. The gene calls are TRBV29-1 and TRBJ2-1; a possible D gene is TRBD2 (6 bases). The CDR3 length is 12 residues. Trimming removed 3 bases from V and 10 bases from J, with 13 bases in between. Germline V gene data show CDR1 as SQVTM and CDR2 as ANQGSEA.

The chain couples TRBV30 to TRBJ1-6; no clear D gene. V lost 2 bases, J lost 11 bases, and 13 bases lay in between. The CDR3 loop spans 13 amino acids. Germline CDR1 reads GTSNPN; CDR2 reads SVGIG (reference sequence). The CDR3 region has the DNA TGTGCCTGGAGTTACCAGGAACGCGCACCCCTCCACTTT. Its translation is CAWSYQERAPLHF.

In nucleotides, the CDR3 is TGTGCCAGCAGTCCGACAGTAGGGGTGAGCATTCAGTACTTC. It specifies CASSPTVGVSIQYF. The chain has TRBV28 and TRBJ2-4, with TRBD1 as a possible D gene (5 bases). The CDR3 consists of 14 residues. V was pared by 5 bases and J by 9 bases, with 17 bases between. The germline V gene has CDR1 MDHEN and CDR2 SYDVKM.

This clone was detected ten times or more. The chain links TRBV28 to TRBJ2-1, with D possibly called TRBD1 or TRBD2 (6 bases each). Germline V gives CDR1 MDHEN, CDR2 SYDVKM. Trimming left V 8 bases short and J 4 bases short, with 21 bases between. The CDR3 is 16 amino acids. The CDR3 sequence: CASLGDGGNYYNEQFF. The CDR3, as DNA: TGTGCCAGCCTCGGAGACGGGGGCAACTATTACAATGAGCAGTTCTTC.

V usage is TRBV29-1 and J usage is TRBJ2-3; D unresolved. The CDR3 spans 12 residues. Deletions cut 7 bases from V and 3 bases from J, with 11 bases between. In germline, CDR1 is SQVTM, CDR2 ANQGSEA. The CDR3: CSAARETDTQYF. In nucleotides, the CDR3 is TGCAGCGCCGCTCGAGAGACAGATACGCAGTATTTT.

The sample holds a few counts of this clone. This chain joins TRBV11-2 and TRBJ2-1; D not resolved. The ends were cut back, 0 bases at V and 2 bases at J, with 8 bases in the middle. Germline CDR1 and CDR2: SGHAT and FQNNGV. This CDR3 comprises 15 residues. CDR3 region: CASSLEYGAYNEQFF. In DNA form, the CDR3 reads TGTGCCAGCAGCTTAGAATATGGGGCCTACAATGAGCAGTTCTTC. The whole variable domain, filled in from reference TRBV11-2 and TRBJ2-1, reads EAGVAQSPRYKIIEKRQSVAFWCNPISGHATLYWYQQILGQGPKLLIQFQNNGVVDDSQLPKDRFSAERLKGVDSTLKIQPAKLEDSAVYLCASSLEYGAYNEQFFGPGTRLTVL.

V gene TRBV5-1 combines with J gene TRBJ2-5, with TRBD2 matching 8 bases. J was trimmed by 5 bases and V by 4 bases; bases with no gene match: 7. The CDR3 contains 14 residues. CDR1 and CDR2 (germline): SGHRS, YFSETQ. The CDR3 region has the DNA TGCGCCAGCAGCCCCCAAGCGGGAGCGGAGACCCAGTACTTC. It codes for CASSPQAGAETQYF.

This chain uses TRBV11-2 with TRBJ2-7, with D uncertain. V lost 5 bases and J 2 bases, leaving 7 bases between the germline ends. The CDR3 is made up of 12 amino acids. The germline V gene has CDR1 SGHAT and CDR2 FQNNGV. The CDR3 DNA sequence: TGTGCCAGCAGCACTAAGCCCTACGAGCAGTACTTC. This gives the protein CASSTKPYEQYF.

This clone was found once. This rearrangement joins TRBV28 to TRBJ2-5; D perhaps matches TRBD1 (6 bases). The CDR3 length is 14 residues. The V and J ends lost 4 bases and 3 bases respectively, with 12 bases between them. The germline CDR1 and CDR2 sequences are MDHEN and SYDVKM. As DNA, the CDR3 is TGTGCCAGCAGTTCGGACAGCCGAAAAGAGACCCAGTACTTC. Translation gives CASSSDSRKETQYF.

This clone was observed a handful of times. The genes are TRBV29-1 and TRBJ1-2, with TRBD1 as a possible D gene (6 bases). Germline loops: CDR1 SQVTM, CDR2 ANQGSEA. The V gene lost 4 bases and the J gene lost 8 bases, with 14 bases spanning the gap. There are 12 residues in the CDR3. The chain's CDR3 is CSVVGTSVGYTF. CDR3 coding DNA: TGCAGCGTTGTCGGGACAAGCGTCGGCTACACCTTC.

The chain recombines TRBV29-1 with TRBJ2-7; TRBD2 aligns across 11 bases. CDR1 and CDR2 from the germline V gene are SQVTM and ANQGSEA. CDR3 length: 15 amino acids. V shed 1 base, J shed 3 bases, and the junction held 5 bases outside the gene matches. CDR3 DNA: TGCAGCGTTGAAGCCCTTAGCGGGAGGGACTACGAGCAGTACTTC. It translates to CSVEALSGRDYEQYF.

The chain carries TRBV5-1 and TRBJ1-1; D not certain. Per germline, CDR1 SGHRS and CDR2 YFSETQ. The CDR3 runs 13 residues. Trimming removed 4 bases at V and 3 bases at J, with 10 bases between. CDR3 nucleotide sequence: TGCGCCAGCAGCCTTGGGGTTGACACTGAAGCTTTCTTT. It specifies CASSLGVDTEAFF.

The chain carries TRBV27 and TRBJ2-1, with 8 bases identical to TRBD1. V shed 6 bases and J 8 bases; nucleotides not matched to a gene: 6. The CDR3 sequence is 13 residues long. Germline assignment: CDR1 MNHEY and CDR2 SMNVEV (reference sequence). The CDR3 is CASRRQGYDEQFF. The CDR3 DNA reads as TGTGCCAGCAGAAGACAGGGGTACGATGAGCAGTTCTTC.

The genes are TRBV18 and TRBJ2-7; possible D gene TRBD1, 6 bases. The germline V gene has CDR1 KGHSH and CDR2 LQKENI. V lost 5 bases and J 7 bases, leaving 12 bases between the germline ends. The CDR3 has 12 amino acids. The CDR3 DNA is TGTGCCAGCTCATCAGCGAGGGGGGAGCAGTACTTC. Its protein product is CASSSARGEQYF.

This chain joins TRBV29-1 and TRBJ1-2, with D hard to call. This CDR3 contains 12 residues. The V gene's germline CDR1 is SQVTM and CDR2 ANQGSEA. V lost 2 bases and J lost 5, with 9 bases in between. CDR3 nucleotides: TGCAGCGTTGAACGTCCAGGATATGGCTACACCTTC. This translates into CSVERPGYGYTF.

This clone was picked up a small number of times. This rearrangement joins TRBV28 to TRBJ1-2; D is unresolved. Trimming took 1 base from V and 4 from J, leaving 13 bases between them. The CDR3 contains 15 residues. Germline V gives CDR1 MDHEN, CDR2 SYDVKM. CDR3 sequence reads: CASSLSGSQGYGYTF. DNA of the CDR3: TGTGCCAGCAGTTTATCGGGGAGCCAAGGCTATGGCTACACCTTC.

This sequence joins TRBV29-1 and TRBJ2-6, with D possibly being TRBD1 (5 bases). This CDR3 has 17 residues. V shed 4 bases and J shed 0 bases, with 16 bases lying between them. The germline V gene encodes CDR1 SQVTM and CDR2 ANQGSEA. In DNA, the CDR3 is TGCAGCGTTGTGCAGGGATTAAGTGCCTCTGGGGCCAACGTCCTGACTTTC. Residues: CSVVQGLSASGANVLTF.

This chain joins TRBV5-1 and TRBJ2-5; D is uncertain. With 4 bases removed from V and 5 bases from J, the gap between germline ends came to 15 bases. The CDR3 runs to 14 residues. Germline CDR1 is SGHRS and CDR2 is YFSETQ. CDR3 in DNA: TGCGCCAGCAGCCCAGGCAGTATCGCGGAGACCCAGTACTTC. It translates to CASSPGSIAETQYF.

This chain uses TRBV9 with TRBJ2-7; D call uncertain. Germline values: CDR1 SGDLS, CDR2 YYNGEE. Trimming left V 0 bases short and J 3 bases short, with 13 bases between. The CDR3 has 15 amino acids. This CDR3 is CASSVGRTADYEQYF. The CDR3 DNA is TGTGCCAGCAGCGTAGGGAGAACAGCAGACTACGAGCAGTACTTC.

This clone was counted a few times. This sequence joins TRBV7-2 and TRBJ2-3, with D hard to call. The V gene's germline CDR1 is SGHTA and CDR2 FQGNSA. V was clipped by 8 bases and J by 4 bases, with 13 bases between them. CDR3 length equals 13 residues. This CDR3 reads CASGETAADTQYF. The DNA of the CDR3 is TGTGCCAGCGGTGAGACGGCAGCAGATACGCAGTATTTT.

The chain combines TRBV19 with TRBJ1-2; perhaps TRBD1 as D (5 bases). Trimming cost V 5 bases and J 6 bases, with 13 bases left between them. The germline CDR1 and CDR2 sequences are LNHDA and SQIVND (reference sequence). The CDR3 spans 13 residues. CDR3 nucleotides: TGTGCCAGTAGTCCTCCCGACAGCCATGGCTACACCTTC. It is translated as CASSPPDSHGYTF.

This clone has only a few counts. The chain recombines TRBV7-9 with TRBJ2-3; D uncertain. The CDR3 loop spans 11 amino acids. CDR1 and CDR2 from the germline V gene are SEHNR and FQNEAQ (reference sequence). V lost 7 bases, J lost 5 bases, and 7 bases lay in between. CDR3 amino acids: CASTNGDTQYF. CDR3 in DNA: TGTGCCAGCACCAATGGAGATACGCAGTATTTT.

The V gene is TRBV11-2, the J gene TRBJ2-1; possibly TRBD2 for D (7 bases). Germline V gene sequence: CDR1 SGHAT, CDR2 FQNNGV. V shed 1 base and J shed 8 bases, with 9 bases lying between them. This CDR3 spans 13 amino acids. The CDR3 DNA sequence: TGTGCCAGCAGCTTAGCGGGGGGCGATGAGCAGTTCTTC. Amino acid sequence: CASSLAGGDEQFF.

J is TRBJ2-3 and V is TRBV30, with TRBD1 matching 10 bases. Trimming removed 2 bases from V and 1 base from J; junction bases left unmatched: 3. This CDR3 comprises 15 residues. Germline CDR1 is GTSNPN and CDR2 is SVGIG (reference sequence). CDR3 DNA: TGTGCCTGGAGTTCCGGACAGGGGGGCACAGATACGCAGTATTTT. Its protein is CAWSSGQGGTDTQYF.

On this clone itself: The sample has other DNA sequences that encode this CDR3 too. V and J are TRBV30 and TRBJ2-2; D ambiguous. The V and J ends lost 0 bases and 7 bases respectively, with 3 bases between them. CDR3 length: 11 amino acids. Germline values: CDR1 GTSNPN, CDR2 SVGIG (reference sequence). In DNA form, the CDR3 reads TGTGCCTGGAGTGTGGGCGGGGAGCTGTTTTTT. It specifies CAWSVGGELFF.

The chain carries TRBV29-1 and TRBJ2-1, with D unresolved. Trimming shortened V by 3 bases and J by 0 bases, and 9 bases separated the two germline ends. The germline gives CDR1 SQVTM, CDR2 ANQGSEA. The CDR3 has 14 residues. CDR3 region: CSVDGSRSYNEQFF. The CDR3, as DNA: TGCAGCGTTGACGGTTCTCGCTCCTACAATGAGCAGTTCTTC.

This clone occurred a few times. The chain joins TRBV15 to TRBJ2-6; D unclear. Germline V gene sequence: CDR1 LNHNV, CDR2 YYDKDF (reference sequence). V was trimmed by 1 base and J by 0 bases, leaving 7 bases between them. The CDR3 has 16 residues. CDR3 sequence: CATSRVQFSGANVLTF. CDR3 bases: TGTGCCACCAGCAGAGTCCAGTTCTCTGGGGCCAACGTCCTGACTTTC. Full variable domain (missing parts from reference TRBV15 and TRBJ2-6): DAMVIQNPRYQVTQFGKPVTLSCSQTLNHNVMYWYQQKSSQAPKLLFHYYDKDFNNEADTPDNFQSRRPNTSFCFLDIRSPGLGDTAMYLCATSRVQFSGANVLTFGAGSRLTVL.

This clone was found a few times. The chain joins TRBV4-1 to TRBJ2-1; D not certain. Germline V gene sequence: CDR1 MGHRA, CDR2 YSYEKL. With 4 bases removed from V and 1 base from J, the gap between germline ends came to 11 bases. The CDR3 contains 15 residues. CDR3 nucleotide sequence: TGCGCCAGCAGCCGGACGGGCCTTTCCTACAATGAGCAGTTCTTC. This encodes CASSRTGLSYNEQFF.

The chain employs TRBV30 and TRBJ2-3, with D maybe TRBD2 (5 bases). Germline assignment: CDR1 GTSNPN and CDR2 SVGIG (reference sequence). The V and J ends lost 3 bases and 8 bases respectively, with 12 bases between them. The CDR3 extends over 12 amino acids. This CDR3 reads CAWSPTRGTQYF. CDR3 DNA: TGTGCCTGGAGCCCAACCCGGGGTACGCAGTATTTT. The full variable domain, completed using reference TRBV30 and TRBJ2-3, is SQTIHQWPATLVQPVGSPLSLECTVEGTSNPNLYWYRQAAGRGLQLLFYSVGIGQISSEVPQNLSASRPQDRQFILSSKKLLLSDSGFYLCAWSPTRGTQYFGPGTRLTVL.